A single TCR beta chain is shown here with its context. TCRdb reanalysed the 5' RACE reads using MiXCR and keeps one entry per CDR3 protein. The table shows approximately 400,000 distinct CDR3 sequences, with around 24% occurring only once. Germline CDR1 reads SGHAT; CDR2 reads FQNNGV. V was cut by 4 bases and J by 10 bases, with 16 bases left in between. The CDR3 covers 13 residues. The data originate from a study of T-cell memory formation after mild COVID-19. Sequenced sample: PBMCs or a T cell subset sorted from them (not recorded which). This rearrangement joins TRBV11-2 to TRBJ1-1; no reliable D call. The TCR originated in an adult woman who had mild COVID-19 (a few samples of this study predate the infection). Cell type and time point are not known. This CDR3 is CASSYYSSQGAFF. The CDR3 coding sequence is TGTGCCAGCAGCTATTACAGTTCTCAAGGAGCTTTCTTT.